The clone carrying this T cell receptor (beta chain) has a count of ten or more. Its specificity is unknown. Time point reported: persistent/refractory GD, antithyroid drugs over 5 years with positive TRAb. RNA from PBMCs was the source of the TCR library. Graves' disease diagnoses used American Thyroid Association guidelines. This record belongs to a study of regulatory T cells in long-lasting Graves disease. V lost 6 bases to trimming and J lost 1 base, with 9 bases between them. The CDR3 has 13 residues. Libraries of TCR beta came from iRepertoire HTBI primers plus Arm-PCR of CDR3 regions. MiXCR, applied by TCRdb to the multiplex PCR reads, yields one record per CDR3 protein. The sample lists around 450,000 distinct CDR3 sequences; about a fifth were seen once. Study findings and constraints: It was possible that the small sample size reduced accuracy.

Source: peripheral blood mononuclear cells (PBMCs), taken when the disease was refractory, from a patient treated with antithyroid drugs. The V call is TRBV12-3 or TRBV12-4, the J call TRBJ2-5; D perhaps matches TRBD2 (5 bases). The clonotype originates from a female donor with Graves disease. CDR3 sequence reads: CASSPAVQETQYF. The CDR3 DNA is TGTGCCAGCAGCCCAGCGGTCCAAGAGACCCAGTACTTC.